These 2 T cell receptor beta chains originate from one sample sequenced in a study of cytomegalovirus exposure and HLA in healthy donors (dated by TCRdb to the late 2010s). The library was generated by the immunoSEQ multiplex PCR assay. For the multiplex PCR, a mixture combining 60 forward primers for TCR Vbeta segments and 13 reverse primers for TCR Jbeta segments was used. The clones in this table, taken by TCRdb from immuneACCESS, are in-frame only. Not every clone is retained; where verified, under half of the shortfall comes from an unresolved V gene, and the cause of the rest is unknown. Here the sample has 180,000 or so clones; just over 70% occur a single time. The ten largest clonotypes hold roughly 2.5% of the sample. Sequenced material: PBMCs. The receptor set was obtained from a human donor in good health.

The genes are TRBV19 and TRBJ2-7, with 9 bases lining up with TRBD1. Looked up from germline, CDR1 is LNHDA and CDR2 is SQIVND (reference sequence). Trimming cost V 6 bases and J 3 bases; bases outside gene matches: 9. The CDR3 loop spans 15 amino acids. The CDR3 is CASRSRTGVGYEQYF. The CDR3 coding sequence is TGTGCCAGTAGGTCCCGGACAGGGGTGGGCTACGAGCAGTACTTC.

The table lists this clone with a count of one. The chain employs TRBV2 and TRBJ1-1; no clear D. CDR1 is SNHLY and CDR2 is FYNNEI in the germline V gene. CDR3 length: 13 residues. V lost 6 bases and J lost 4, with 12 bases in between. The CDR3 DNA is TGTGCCAGCAGGACCCAGGCGGGCACTGAAGCTTTCTTT. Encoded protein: CASRTQAGTEAFF.